The 10 T cell receptor beta chains presented below share a single source sample, sequenced in a study of T-cell reconstitution after alpha-beta-depleted transplantation in children. Library preparation (for TCRbeta) was performed with unique molecular identifiers. TCRdb reanalysed the PCR reads using MiXCR and keeps one entry per CDR3 protein. The data show about 610,000 distinct CDR3 sequences, roughly a tenth seen once. The source material was PBMCs from the stem cell graft donor, sampled from the stem cell graft. These receptors were taken from a human donor who donated a stem cell graft to a child with acute myeloid leukemia.

This clonotype was observed a handful of times. The chain uses TRBV5-6 and TRBJ2-7; 7 positions match TRBD1. The CDR3 runs to 15 residues. CDR1 and CDR2 (germline): SGHDT, YYEEEE. Germline trimming cut 3 bases from V and 0 bases from J; bases unmatched to any gene: 6. The CDR3 DNA follows: TGTGCCAGCAGCTCCGGGACAGATATCTCCTACGAGCAGTACTTC. This translates into CASSSGTDISYEQYF.

In this sample, this clonotype turned up a few times. The V gene is TRBV28, the J gene TRBJ2-7; 7 nucleotides match TRBD1. V gave up 1 base and J gave up 2 bases; unmatched junction bases: 5. Per germline, CDR1 MDHEN and CDR2 SYDVKM. The CDR3 loop spans 15 amino acids. In DNA, the CDR3 is TGTGCCAGCAGTTTATACAGGGGAGCAGCCTACGAGCAGTACTTC. Its translation: CASSLYRGAAYEQYF.

This clonotype was seen a handful of times. This CDR3 reads CSAREPGQGFYEQYF. CDR3 in DNA: TGCAGTGCTAGAGAGCCGGGACAGGGTTTCTACGAGCAGTACTTC. V usage is TRBV20-1 and J usage is TRBJ2-7; 9 bases are a match to TRBD1. CDR1 DFQATT and CDR2 SNEGSKA come from the germline V gene (reference sequence). CDR3 size: 15 residues. With 0 bases clipped from V and 3 bases from J, the junction kept 6 bases outside the gene matches.

The chain joins TRBV6-2 or TRBV6-3 to TRBJ2-7, with D perhaps TRBD2 (6 bases). The V end lost 5 bases, the J end lost 0 bases, and 20 bases lay between the germline ends. This CDR3 region has 17 residues. The germline gives CDR1 MNHEY, CDR2 SVGEGT. CDR3 coding DNA: TGTGCCAGCAGTCCCCCCCGGCGAGCGGGCTCCTCCTACGAGCAGTACTTC. Translation gives CASSPPRRAGSSYEQYF.

The chain uses TRBV6-1 and TRBJ2-1; 8 positions match TRBD2. This CDR3 contains 15 residues. The trim removed 10 bases at V and 8 bases at J, leaving 16 bases unmatched. Looked up from germline, CDR1 is MNHNS and CDR2 is SASEGT. The CDR3 DNA reads as TGTGCCACCTCCCTCAGGGGAAGTAGCGGGGATGAGCAGTTCTTC. It specifies CATSLRGSSGDEQFF.

In its sample, this clonotype was seen many times. The J gene is TRBJ2-3, the V gene TRBV7-3; 8 bases are shared with TRBD2. From germline, CDR1 is SGHTA and CDR2 FQGTGA. The ends lost 5 bases at V and 6 bases at J; junction bases unmatched: 13. The CDR3 spans 16 residues. CDR3 DNA: TGTGCCAGCAGCCGCTCCGGGCGGGAGGTTCGGGATACGCAGTATTTT. It is translated as CASSRSGREVRDTQYF.

This clonotype was observed many times. The rearrangement links TRBV5-1 to TRBJ1-2, with 8 bases identical to TRBD1. The trim removed 4 bases at V and 2 bases at J, leaving 4 bases unmatched. The CDR3 is 14 residues long. From germline, CDR1 is SGHRS and CDR2 YFSETQ. CDR3 sequence: CASSSGTGNYGYTF. The CDR3 region has the DNA TGCGCCAGCAGCAGCGGGACAGGCAACTATGGCTACACCTTC.

The chain combines TRBV20-1 with TRBJ2-1, with TRBD2 identical over 8 bases. Germline V gives CDR1 DFQATT, CDR2 SNEGSKA (reference sequence). With 1 base clipped from V and 12 bases from J, the junction kept 8 bases outside the gene matches. This CDR3 spans 13 amino acids. CDR3 in amino acids: CSARVPREGVQFF. CDR3 DNA sequence: TGCAGTGCTAGAGTCCCACGGGAGGGGGTGCAGTTCTTC.

This clonotype showed up just a few times. CDR3 loop: CASGTLGEQYF. CDR3 DNA: TGTGCCAGCGGGACTCTGGGCGAGCAGTACTTC. The V call is TRBV9, the J call TRBJ2-7, with D possibly TRBD2 on 6 matching bases. Germline loops: CDR1 SGDLS, CDR2 YYNGEE. The V gene lost 7 bases and the J gene lost 6 bases, with 11 bases spanning the gap. The CDR3 loop spans 11 amino acids.

This clonotype was picked up many times. The rearrangement uses TRBV12-3 or TRBV12-4 and TRBJ2-1; 7 bases match TRBD2. The CDR3 covers 13 residues. Germline trimming cut 3 bases from V and 8 bases from J; bases unmatched to any gene: 4. CDR3 coding DNA: TGTGCCAGCAGTTTCCCCGGGGGGTATGAGCAGTTCTTC. This sequence encodes CASSFPGGYEQFF.